This paragraph reports one T cell receptor (beta chain). Its target is not known. It was CD45RO-negative cells, positively selected for CCR7, that made up naive CD8 cells, with terminally differentiated effector memory CD45RA+ cells excluded. Those who donated were healthy HIV-negative adults, with no recent acute infections or vaccinations reported. This sample is part of a study of shared clonotypes between healthy human individuals. The assay was carried out at the deep level. TCRdb's table, derived via immunoSEQ multiplex PCR, lists solely in-frame clones and lacks some. The data hold around 1.9 million clones, with roughly 91% observed a single time. Germline CDR1 MNHEY, CDR2 SMNVEV (reference sequence). The ends were cut back, 3 bases at V and 6 bases at J, with 14 bases in the middle. The CDR3 consists of 14 residues. Study outcomes and limitations: Memory subsets had estimated richness that was generally smaller than that of naive subsets.

This receptor was identified in a man younger than 35 in good health. Some clones in this sample may be carry-over from other donors' samples. Sequencing used naive CD8+ T cells from PBMCs. The chain recombines TRBV27 with TRBJ2-5, with D possibly TRBD2 on 6 matching bases. The DNA for the CDR3 is TGTGCCAGCAGTTTGGGGGGAGGTTTTAAGACCCAGTACTTC. It is translated as CASSLGGGFKTQYF.